The present entry profiles one T cell receptor (beta chain) with its context. What it recognizes is unknown. This sample was included in a study of shared clonotypes between healthy human individuals. About the study: Three CD4 naive, three CD4 memory, two CD8 naive and one CD8 memory plate were used per donor. Findings and limits, study-wide: Unshared clonotypes carried lower generation probabilities than those common to all four donors.

The V gene end was trimmed by 0 bases and the J gene end by 4 bases; junction bases not matched to a gene: 8. The CDR3 sequence is 16 residues long. Germline lookup yields CDR1 MGHRA and CDR2 YSYEKL. Positive CCR7 selection of CD45RO-negative cells yielded the naive CD8 cells, and terminally differentiated effector memory CD45RA+ cells were excluded. Per sorted-subset replicate PCR, input was roughly 220 ng DNA, representing tens of thousands of T cell genomes. The protocol was immunoSEQ multiplex PCR, while the TCRdb copy is restricted to in-frame clones and leaves out a portion. The sample carries about 2 million clones, about 94% recorded once.

The clonotype originates from a man aged 18 to 30 in good health. Sequencing was carried out using naive CD8+ T cells sorted from blood. The V gene is TRBV4-1, the J gene TRBJ2-7; the match to TRBD1 covers 8 bases. The DNA for the CDR3 is TGCGCCAGCAGCCAAGATCTAAGGCAGGGGGCGTACGAGCAGTACTTC. The encoded protein is CASSQDLRQGAYEQYF.